These 28 T cell receptor beta chains were all obtained from the same sample, sequenced in a study of cytomegalovirus exposure and HLA in healthy donors. PCR employed 60 Vbeta and 13 Jbeta primers. The method was immunoSEQ multiplex PCR; TCRdb's version includes in-frame clones alone and lacks a portion of them. This sample has about 120,000 clones, with around 77% found just once. Sequencing was done on a sample of PBMCs. Source of these receptors: a woman between 25 and 40 years old in good health and CMV-seropositive.

J is TRBJ1-6 and V is TRBV7-9; 9 nucleotides align to TRBD1. V dropped 4 bases and J dropped 7; count of bases not matched to a gene: 8. Germline V CDR1 and CDR2: SEHNR, FQNEAQ (reference sequence). This CDR3 spans 16 amino acids. The chain's CDR3 is CASSSLLGQGNSPLHF. The CDR3 DNA follows: TGTGCCAGCAGCTCACTTTTGGGACAGGGAAATTCACCCCTCCACTTT. The variable domain in full, completed from reference TRBV7-9 and TRBJ1-6, reads DTGVSQNPRHKITKRGQNVTFRCDPISEHNRLYWYRQTLGQGPEFLTYFQNEAQLEKSRLLSDRFSAERPKGSFSTLEIQRTEQGDSAMYLCASSSLLGQGNSPLHFGNGTRLTVT.

This chain uses TRBV4-2 with TRBJ1-6, with unresolved D. The CDR3 is 14 residues long. V dropped 0 bases and J dropped 8 bases, with 8 bases sitting between them. Germline V gene lookup returns CDR1 LGHNA and CDR2 YNFKEQ. The CDR3 loop reads CASSQDTRDSPLHF. CDR3 coding DNA: TGTGCCAGCAGCCAAGATACGCGGGATTCACCCCTCCACTTT.

This chain connects TRBV5-1 to TRBJ1-2, with D perhaps matching TRBD1 (6 bases). Between the trimmed V and J ends, which lost 0 bases and 5 bases, there was a span of 14 bases. This CDR3 region has 15 residues. Germline CDR1 reads SGHRS; CDR2 reads YFSETQ. The DNA of the CDR3 is TGCGCCAGCAGCTTGGACTCGGGGGGCGTATATGGCTACACCTTC. Its protein is CASSLDSGGVYGYTF.

The genes are TRBV7-8 and TRBJ1-5; TRBD1 is a possible D gene (6 bases). Trimming removed 1 base from V and 7 bases from J, with 11 bases in between. CDR3 length: 14 residues. CDR1 is SGHVS, CDR2 FQNEAQ, per germline. CDR3 sequence (DNA): TGTGCCAGCAGCTTAGGACAGGCAGGACAGCCCCAGCATTTT. The encoded protein is CASSLGQAGQPQHF.

CDR3 region: CATFSGGETQYF. The CDR3 nucleotides are TGTGCCACTTTCAGCGGAGGCGAGACCCAGTACTTC. J is TRBJ2-5 and V is TRBV10-3; weak D call: TRBD2 (5 bases). Trimming left V 10 bases short and J 5 bases short, with 14 bases between. The CDR3 is made up of 12 amino acids. Per the germline V gene, CDR1 is ENHRY and CDR2 is SYGVKD.

The CDR3 bases are TGTGTCCTACTACCAGGGACATTCACCGGGGAGCTGTTTTTT. It yields the protein CVLLPGTFTGELFF. The chain recombines TRBV30 with TRBJ2-2, with a weak D call TRBD1 (6 bases). The CDR3 has 14 amino acids. The germline CDR1 and CDR2 sequences are GTSNPN and SVGIG (reference sequence).

This clone occurred a few times. The chain couples TRBV18 to TRBJ2-7, with 7 bases aligning to TRBD1. The germline V gene encodes CDR1 KGHSH and CDR2 LQKENI. CDR3 length equals 14 residues. V dropped 6 bases and J dropped 2; count of bases not matched to a gene: 7. The CDR3 loop is CASSPGQETYEQYF. In nucleotides, the CDR3 is TGTGCCAGCTCGCCCGGACAGGAGACCTACGAGCAGTACTTC.

The chain joins TRBV7-3 to TRBJ1-1, with D unresolved. This CDR3 spans 13 amino acids. Germline CDR1 reads SGHTA; CDR2 reads FQGTGA. Trimming removed 6 bases from V and 1 base from J, with 9 bases in between. The CDR3 loop is CASSPRENTEAFF. The DNA for the CDR3 is TGTGCCAGCAGTCCGAGGGAGAACACTGAAGCTTTCTTT.

This chain joins TRBV7-6 and TRBJ2-1; 12 nucleotides align to TRBD2. J gave up 6 bases and V 1 base, and 4 bases lay outside the gene matches. This CDR3 comprises 16 residues. Germline CDR1 is SGHVS and CDR2 is FNYEAQ. The CDR3 loop reads CASSLETSGSLNEQFF. The CDR3, as DNA: TGTGCCAGCAGCTTAGAGACTAGCGGGAGTCTCAATGAGCAGTTCTTC.

The chain joins TRBV6-5 to TRBJ1-1, with D perhaps TRBD1 (5 bases). This CDR3 is 14 amino acids long. Per germline, CDR1 MNHEY and CDR2 SVGAGI. V was shortened by 7 bases and J by 1 base, with 13 bases between the two germline ends. CDR3 region: CASTVSDRNTEAFF. CDR3 nucleotides: TGTGCCAGCACCGTATCCGACAGGAACACTGAAGCTTTCTTT.

The V gene is TRBV2, the J gene TRBJ1-5; D not resolved. The CDR3 has 15 residues. The V and J ends lost 3 bases and 4 bases respectively, with 13 bases between them. Germline assignment: CDR1 SNHLY and CDR2 FYNNEI. The CDR3 loop reads CASSDNGNSNQPQHF. CDR3 in DNA: TGTGCCAGCAGTGATAACGGGAACAGTAATCAGCCCCAGCATTTT.

The V gene is TRBV7-9, the J gene TRBJ2-7; 8 bases align to TRBD2. Germline values: CDR1 SEHNR, CDR2 FQNEAQ (reference sequence). Losses at the gene ends were 10 bases for V and 6 bases for J; bases not matched to a gene: 8. The CDR3 has 12 amino acids. This CDR3 reads CATLSGESEQYF. The DNA of the CDR3 is TGTGCCACCCTTAGCGGGGAGTCCGAGCAGTACTTC.

V gene TRBV7-9 combines with J gene TRBJ1-1, with a tentative D call TRBD1 (5 bases). Germline CDR1 and CDR2: SEHNR and FQNEAQ (reference sequence). The CDR3 extends over 14 amino acids. Trimming removed 1 base from V and 3 bases from J, with 9 bases in between. As DNA, the CDR3 is TGTGCCAGCAGCTTAGGAGGGGAGGACACTGAAGCTTTCTTT. Protein product: CASSLGGEDTEAFF.

This sequence joins TRBV19 and TRBJ1-2, with 8 bases fitting TRBD1. V was clipped by 8 bases and J by 4 bases; unmatched bases: 9. The CDR3 runs to 14 residues. Germline V lookup: CDR1 LNHDA, CDR2 SQIVND (reference sequence). The CDR3: CASLPGTGIYGYTF. CDR3 coding DNA: TGTGCCAGTCTGCCCGGGACAGGAATCTATGGCTACACCTTC.

The chain joins TRBV5-6 to TRBJ2-1; D is perhaps TRBD1 (5 bases). Germline CDR1 is SGHDT and CDR2 is YYEEEE. Trimming removed 0 bases from V and 8 bases from J, with 15 bases in between. The CDR3 consists of 15 residues. The CDR3 sequence is CASSLAGFRRDEQFF. The CDR3 bases are TGTGCCAGCAGCTTGGCCGGGTTTCGCAGGGATGAGCAGTTCTTC.

This clone was seen only a few times. This chain connects TRBV10-1 to TRBJ1-1; 9 positions agree with TRBD1. Per the germline V gene, CDR1 is WNHNN and CDR2 is SYGVQD (reference sequence). J was trimmed by 4 bases and V by 2 bases; bases with no gene match: 2. This CDR3 is 14 amino acids long. This CDR3 is CASSEPGQGTEAFF. DNA of the CDR3: TGCGCCAGCAGTGAGCCGGGACAGGGCACTGAAGCTTTCTTT.

The V call is TRBV27, the J call TRBJ2-2; 11 positions match TRBD1. This CDR3 spans 15 amino acids. V gave up 6 bases and J gave up 5 bases; unmatched junction bases: 5. Germline V lookup: CDR1 MNHEY, CDR2 SMNVEV (reference sequence). As DNA, the CDR3 is TGTGCCAGCAGAGAGGGACAGGGGGAAACCGGGGAGCTGTTTTTT. Its protein is CASREGQGETGELFF.

This clone was detected a few times. The rearrangement joins TRBV7-9 to TRBJ1-4; tentatively, D is TRBD1 (5 bases). The CDR3 has 16 residues. Germline V gene data show CDR1 as SEHNR and CDR2 as FQNEAQ (reference sequence). Trimming shortened V by 5 bases and J by 14 bases, and 27 bases separated the two germline ends. The CDR3 DNA reads as TGTGCCAGCAGCCCATTGGACCGGGTGGGGCATTCGAAGCTGTTTTTT. Amino acid sequence: CASSPLDRVGHSKLFF. Combining the CDR3 with reference TRBV7-9 and TRBJ1-4 gives the whole variable domain DTGVSQNPRHKITKRGQNVTFRCDPISEHNRLYWYRQTLGQGPEFLTYFQNEAQLEKSRLLSDRFSAERPKGSFSTLEIQRTEQGDSAMYLCASSPLDRVGHSKLFFGSGTQLSVL.

V is TRBV11-2 and J is TRBJ1-5; possibly TRBD1 for D (5 bases). This CDR3 region has 15 residues. The germline CDR1 and CDR2 sequences are SGHAT and FQNNGV. Trimming removed 1 base at V and 7 bases at J, with 14 bases between. The CDR3, as DNA: TGTGCCAGCAGCTTAGGGGGGGGTGGGTGGCAGCCCCAGCATTTT. Its translation is CASSLGGGGWQPQHF.

Only one count was recorded for this clone. V and J are TRBV6-6 and TRBJ2-1, with 7 nucleotides matching TRBD2. In germline, CDR1 is MNHNY, CDR2 SVGAGI (reference sequence). The ends lost 5 bases at V and 16 bases at J; junction bases unmatched: 14. This CDR3 comprises 13 residues. CDR3 sequence (DNA): TGTGCCAGCAGTCCCACTCGAGCGGGGTCAGGATTCTTC. It is translated as CASSPTRAGSGFF.

The rearrangement joins TRBV5-1 to TRBJ2-3; D not certain. This CDR3 has 14 amino acids. The V and J ends lost 4 bases and 1 base respectively, with 10 bases between them. Germline V gene data show CDR1 as SGHRS and CDR2 as YFSETQ. The CDR3 bases are TGCGCCAGCAGCCGACCCGAGGGCACAGATACGCAGTATTTT. Protein sequence: CASSRPEGTDTQYF.

The chain is built from TRBV5-1 and TRBJ2-1; 8 bases are a match to TRBD1. The CDR3 runs to 14 residues. From germline, CDR1 is SGHRS and CDR2 YFSETQ. Trimming removed 4 bases from V and 5 bases from J; junction bases left unmatched: 5. The DNA of the CDR3 is TGCGCCAGCAGCGTCGGGACAGGCAACAATGAGCAGTTCTTC. It yields the protein CASSVGTGNNEQFF.

J is TRBJ2-1 and V is TRBV13, with D tentatively TRBD1 (6 bases). Trimming left V 5 bases short and J 3 bases short, with 11 bases between. The CDR3 has 14 residues. Germline values: CDR1 PRHDT, CDR2 FYEKMQ (reference sequence). The CDR3 here is CASSTGHFYNEQFF. CDR3 DNA sequence: TGTGCCAGCAGCACGGGACACTTCTACAATGAGCAGTTCTTC.

The DNA for the CDR3 is TGTGCCATCAGATGGACTAGCGGGACGACAGATACGCAGTATTTT. It is translated as CAIRWTSGTTDTQYF. The genes are TRBV10-3 and TRBJ2-3, with 12 bases that match TRBD2. The CDR3 contains 15 residues. Looked up from germline, CDR1 is ENHRY and CDR2 is SYGVKD. V was pared by 6 bases and J by 3 bases, with 4 bases of the junction left unmatched.

This clone was picked up one time. This chain links TRBV14 with TRBJ2-6; no clear D gene. There are 16 residues in the CDR3. The ends were cut back, 0 bases at V and 3 bases at J, with 9 bases in the middle. The germline V gene has CDR1 SGHDN and CDR2 FVKESK. As DNA, the CDR3 is TGTGCCAGCAGCCAAGAAGCGAGTTTTGGGGCCAACGTCCTGACTTTC. Amino acids: CASSQEASFGANVLTF.

The gene calls are TRBV19 and TRBJ2-1; TRBD1 matches at 8 bases. The CDR3 spans 15 residues. Germline V CDR1 and CDR2: LNHDA, SQIVND (reference sequence). With V trimmed by 1 base and J by 6 bases, 5 bases remained unmatched. The CDR3 region has the DNA TGTGCCAGTAGTATAGGCGGACAGGGTGGCAATGAGCAGTTCTTC. It translates to CASSIGGQGGNEQFF.

This chain joins TRBV9 and TRBJ2-7, with a weak D call TRBD2 (5 bases). Trimming took 0 bases from V and 6 from J, leaving 7 bases between them. The CDR3 has 12 residues. The V gene's germline CDR1 is SGDLS and CDR2 YYNGEE. CDR3 in DNA: TGTGCCAGCAGCGTAGGAGGGAGCGAGCAGTACTTC. Translating gives CASSVGGSEQYF.

This clone was seen more than once but under ten times. The J gene is TRBJ1-1, the V gene TRBV11-2; D gene ambiguous. The CDR3 contains 13 residues. The germline V gene encodes CDR1 SGHAT and CDR2 FQNNGV. V was pared by 2 bases and J by 0 bases, with 4 bases between. The CDR3 here is CASSLSVNTEAFF. In DNA, the CDR3 is TGTGCCAGCAGCTTATCAGTGAACACTGAAGCTTTCTTT.